This T cell receptor beta chain was observed in a study of CD8+CD57+ T cells in acquired aplastic anemia. Study in general: Roughly 3.2 ug was the average amount of DNA from sorted CD4+ and CD8+ cells. Overall study findings and caveats: Patients and controls shared twenty-nine CD8+ CDR3 sequences. Between patients and controls, CD8+ Simpson's diversity did not vary significantly.

To note about this clonotype: What it binds is not known.

Genomic DNA was employed as the template in profiling TCR beta VDJ and CDR3. One entry per CDR3 protein results from TCRdb running MiXCR on the reads. The table has some 180,000 distinct CDR3 sequences, approximately 49% seen once. Germline V gene sequence: CDR1 DFQATT, CDR2 SNEGSKA (reference sequence). Between the trimmed V and J ends, which lost 1 base and 4 bases, there was a span of 11 bases. The CDR3 sequence is 13 residues long. The chain recombines TRBV20-1 with TRBJ2-7; the D gene is possibly TRBD2 (6 bases). The TCR sequence derives from a human donor in good health. Specimen: sorted CD4+, CD8+, or CD8+CD57+ T cells (not recorded which) from PBMCs. The CDR3 nucleotides read TGCAGTGCTAGAGCCGGGGGAACTTACGAGCAGTACTTC. This encodes CSARAGGTYEQYF.